The clone carrying this TCR beta chain was counted ten times or more. Its antigen is unknown. The sample originates from a study of T-cell reconstitution after alpha-beta-depleted transplantation in children. Trimming cost V 6 bases and J 2 bases; bases outside gene matches: 1. The V gene's germline CDR1 is MNHNS and CDR2 SASEGT. The CDR3 has 13 amino acids. A library of TCRbeta sequences, prepared with unique molecular identifiers, was generated. A single record per CDR3 protein comes from TCRdb applying MiXCR to the PCR reads. This table has 400,000 to 550,000 distinct CDR3 sequences, about 10% appearing once. Study findings and constraints: There were reportedly several hundred expanded graft clones from which alpha-beta T cells came about two months after transplant.

Sequencing used PBMCs, obtained before TCRalphabeta/CD19-depleted stem cell transplant. This sequence originates from a child younger than 10 with inherited bone marrow failure, due to receive a stem cell transplant. The chain recombines TRBV6-1 with TRBJ1-5; 7 nucleotides agree with TRBD1. The CDR3 sequence is CASSDRGNQPQHF. The CDR3 nucleotides read TGTGCCAGCAGCGACAGGGGCAATCAGCCCCAGCATTTT.